The source of this T cell receptor (beta chain) is a study of post-analysis software for immune sequencing data. Study-wide background: The patients showed relapsing-remitting, secondary progressive and progressive-relapsing multiple sclerosis courses.

V shed 4 bases and J shed 4 bases, with 12 bases lying between them. The CDR3 is made up of 14 amino acids. Germline CDR1 and CDR2: KGHDR and SFDVKD. Study-level results: Among multiple sclerosis patients, normalized Chao1 diversity was significantly below that of controls. Strong same-batch co-clustering of samples appeared with F measure clustering. About five TRBV segments, including TRBV5-6, TRBV5-1 and TRBV20-1, were more frequent in patients than controls.

This clonotype came up a few times. No antigen is known for it. Carried by the TCR beta cDNA libraries were unique molecular identifiers. The yield from approximately 1 to 10 million T cells was roughly 500,000 cDNA molecules in total. TCRdb ran MiXCR on the PCR reads and lists one entry per CDR3 protein. The sample has some 450,000 distinct CDR3 sequences; approximately 46% are singletons. The clonotype comes from a girl aged 5 to 17 with multiple sclerosis. Sequencing was done on a sample of blood. The chain employs TRBV24-1 and TRBJ1-2, with D perhaps matching TRBD1 (5 bases). The DNA of the CDR3 is TGTGCCACCAGTGACGCTGACAGATCCTATGGCTACACCTTC. It specifies CATSDADRSYGYTF.